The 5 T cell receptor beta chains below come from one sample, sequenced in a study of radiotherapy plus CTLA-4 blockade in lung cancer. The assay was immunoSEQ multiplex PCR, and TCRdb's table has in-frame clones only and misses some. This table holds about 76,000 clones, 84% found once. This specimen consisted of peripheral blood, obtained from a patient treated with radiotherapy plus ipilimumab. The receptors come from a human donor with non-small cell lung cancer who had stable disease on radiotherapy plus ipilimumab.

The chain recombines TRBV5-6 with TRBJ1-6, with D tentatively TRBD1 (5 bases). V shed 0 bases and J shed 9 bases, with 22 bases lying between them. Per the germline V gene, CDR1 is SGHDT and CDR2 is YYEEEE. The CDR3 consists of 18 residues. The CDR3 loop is CASSLAGWRGTLLSPLHF. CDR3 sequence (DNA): TGTGCCAGCAGCTTGGCCGGCTGGAGAGGGACCCTCCTTTCACCCCTCCACTTT.

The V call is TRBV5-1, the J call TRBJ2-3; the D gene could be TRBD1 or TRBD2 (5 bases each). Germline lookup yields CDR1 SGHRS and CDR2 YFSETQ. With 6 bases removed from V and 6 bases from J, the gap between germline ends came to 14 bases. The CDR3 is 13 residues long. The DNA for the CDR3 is TGCGCCAGCACCACAGGCGGCGGGGATACGCAGTATTTT. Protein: CASTTGGGDTQYF.

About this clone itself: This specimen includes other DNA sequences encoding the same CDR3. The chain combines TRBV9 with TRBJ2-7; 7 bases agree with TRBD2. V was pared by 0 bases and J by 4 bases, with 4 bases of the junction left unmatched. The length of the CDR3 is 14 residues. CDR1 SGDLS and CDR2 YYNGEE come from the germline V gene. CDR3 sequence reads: CASSVASGGYEQYF. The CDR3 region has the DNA TGTGCCAGCAGCGTAGCTAGCGGCGGGTACGAGCAGTACTTC.

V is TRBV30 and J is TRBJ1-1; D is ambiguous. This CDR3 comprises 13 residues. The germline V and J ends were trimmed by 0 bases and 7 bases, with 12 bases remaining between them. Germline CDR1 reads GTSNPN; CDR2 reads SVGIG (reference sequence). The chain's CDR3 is CAWSVATVGEAFF. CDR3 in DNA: TGTGCCTGGAGTGTAGCGACGGTGGGTGAAGCTTTCTTT.

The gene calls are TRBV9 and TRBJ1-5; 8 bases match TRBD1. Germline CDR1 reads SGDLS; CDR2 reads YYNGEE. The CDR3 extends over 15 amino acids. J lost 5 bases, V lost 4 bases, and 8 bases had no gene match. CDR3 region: CASSPHSQGDQPQHF. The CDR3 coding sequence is TGTGCCAGCAGCCCCCACTCACAGGGGGATCAGCCCCAGCATTTT. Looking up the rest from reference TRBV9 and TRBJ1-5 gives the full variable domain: DSGVTQTPKHLITATGQRVTLRCSPRSGDLSVYWYQQSLDQGLQFLIQYYNGEERAKGNILERFSAQQFPDLHSELNLSSLELGDSALYFCASSPHSQGDQPQHFGDGTRLSIL.